One and the same sample provided the 4 T cell receptor beta chains below, sequenced in a study of post-analysis software for immune sequencing data. Notes on the study in general: Higher frequency in patients than in controls was seen for 5 or 6 TRBV segments, with TRBV5-6, TRBV5-1 and TRBV20-1 among them.

What these receptors recognize is not known. Unique molecular identifiers had been added to the TCR beta cDNA libraries. TCRdb re-called the PCR reads through MiXCR, storing one row per CDR3 protein. The data show about 430,000 distinct CDR3 sequences, roughly 38% seen once. Material: blood. Receptor source: a girl aged 2 to 9 with multiple sclerosis.

This clonotype has only a few counts. The genes are TRBV24-1 and TRBJ2-3; TRBD2 matches 9 bases. Germline V gene data show CDR1 as KGHDR and CDR2 as SFDVKD. The CDR3 covers 15 residues. V was clipped by 4 bases and J by 1 base; unmatched bases: 2. CDR3 protein: CATSEASGGTDTQYF. The CDR3 coding sequence is TGTGCCACCAGTGAGGCTAGCGGGGGCACAGATACGCAGTATTTT.

This chain connects TRBV28 to TRBJ2-7; D might be TRBD2 (5 bases). V shed 1 base and J shed 0 bases, with 10 bases lying between them. The CDR3 contains 15 residues. Per the germline V gene, CDR1 is MDHEN and CDR2 is SYDVKM. The CDR3 here is CASSLSPGISYEQYF. In DNA, the CDR3 is TGTGCCAGCAGTTTATCCCCCGGGATCTCCTACGAGCAGTACTTC.

The chain couples TRBV6-5 to TRBJ2-3; D gene uncertain. Germline assignment: CDR1 MNHEY and CDR2 SVGAGI. This CDR3 spans 16 amino acids. Trimming cost V 0 bases and J 5 bases, with 15 bases left between them. CDR3 amino acids: CASSYSSRPWEDTQYF. CDR3 DNA: TGTGCCAGCAGTTACTCGAGTAGACCGTGGGAAGATACGCAGTATTTT.

The rearrangement links TRBV20-1 to TRBJ2-7; D might be TRBD1 (6 bases). Germline loops: CDR1 DFQATT, CDR2 SNEGSKA (reference sequence). Trimming took 4 bases from V and 2 from J, leaving 9 bases between them. This CDR3 is built from 12 residues. CDR3 in amino acids: CSANRETYEQYF. The DNA of the CDR3 is TGCAGTGCTAACAGGGAGACCTACGAGCAGTACTTC.